This record concerns one T cell receptor beta chain sequence. Libraries were prepared by immunoSEQ multiplex PCR; TCRdb keeps only in-frame clonotypes and omits some of them. The repertoire holds about 230,000 clones, with roughly 76% as singletons. Those enrolled in Seattle joined during active infection and were followed longitudinally afterward. The data are from a study of blood T cell repertoires in COVID-19. Study-level information: Sites in the United States, Italy and Spain provided acute and convalescent COVID-19 samples. T cells, B-cell-depleted T cells, or PBMCs supplied cDNA or gDNA.

The V end lost 4 bases, the J end lost 3 bases, and 13 bases lay between the germline ends. Germline V gene lookup returns CDR1 SGHNT and CDR2 YYREEE (reference sequence). CDR3 length: 14 residues. The chain uses TRBV5-4 and TRBJ2-5; D is possibly TRBD1 (6 bases). Specimen: peripheral blood. The receptor was isolated from a woman older than 75 with COVID-19, enrolled during active disease. DNA for the CDR3: TGTGCCAGCAGCCCAGGACAGAATAAAGAGACCCAGTACTTC. It yields the protein CASSPGQNKETQYF.